This T cell receptor beta chain appears in the sequencing data of a study of shared clonotypes between healthy human individuals. Once extracted for a subset, genomic DNA was divided evenly among several immunoSEQ plates. Sequenced by immunoSEQ multiplex PCR; TCRdb stores in-frame clones only, minus some. The profile shows 2 million to 2.5 million clones, 85% to 95% of them singletons. All participating donors were Caucasian adults from Nashville, Tennessee. The study separated CD4+ cells into CD45RA+ naive and CD45RA-negative memory subsets. This clone was found a few times. No antigen is known for it. Overall study results and limits: Around 5.4% of naive CD4 clonotypes were common to several donors.

V gave up 4 bases and J gave up 0 bases; unmatched junction bases: 0. This CDR3 spans 15 amino acids. The germline V gene encodes CDR1 SNHLY and CDR2 FYNNEI. The chain recombines TRBV2 with TRBJ2-6, with TRBD1 matching 7 bases. The sequence came from a man aged 18 to 30 in good health. The source material was naive CD4+ T cells sorted from blood. Stated subset: CD45RA+ positively selected. CDR3 residues: CASSGQGSGANVLTF. Written as DNA, the CDR3 is TGTGCCAGCAGTGGACAGGGCTCTGGGGCCAACGTCCTGACTTTC.